The next 19 T cell receptor beta chains were all read from a single sample in a study of blood T cell repertoires in COVID-19. TCRdb's copy holds only in-frame clones and misses some; the assay was immunoSEQ multiplex PCR. This sample yields about 65,000 clones, of which 80% to 90% are seen a single time; more than 13% belongs to the top ten. The sequencing sample was made of peripheral blood. These receptors were taken from a man aged 80 or over with acute or convalescent COVID-19.

The chain is built from TRBV5-6 and TRBJ1-4, with a tentative D call TRBD1 (6 bases). The CDR3 sequence is 16 residues long. Germline values: CDR1 SGHDT, CDR2 YYEEEE. V was trimmed by 1 base and J by 0 bases, leaving 10 bases between them. In DNA form, the CDR3 reads TGTGCCAGCAGCTTGAGACAGGCCGCAACTAATGAAAAACTGTTTTTT. It codes for CASSLRQAATNEKLFF.

This clone was observed a handful of times. This chain connects TRBV6-6 to TRBJ1-5, with 8 bases identical to TRBD1. The germline gives CDR1 MNHNY, CDR2 SVGAGI (reference sequence). V lost 6 bases to trimming and J lost 5 bases; unmatched junction nucleotides: 6. The CDR3 length is 14 residues. This CDR3 is CASRRDRQYQPQHF. CDR3 nucleotide sequence: TGTGCCAGCAGAAGGGACAGGCAATATCAGCCCCAGCATTTT.

Note on this clone: Other DNA sequences in the sample encode the same CDR3. V gene TRBV11-2 combines with J gene TRBJ1-4; TRBD1 aligns across 8 bases. The CDR3 sequence is 14 residues long. The V and J ends lost 3 bases and 7 bases, in that order; junction bases with no gene match: 4. Germline CDR1 SGHAT, CDR2 FQNNGV. CDR3 sequence: CASSLGTGGEKLFF. CDR3 nucleotides: TGTGCCAGCAGCTTGGGGACAGGCGGTGAAAAACTGTTTTTT.

The chain uses TRBV18 and TRBJ2-2, with D hard to call. Germline CDR1 KGHSH, CDR2 LQKENI. The CDR3 is 15 amino acids. Trimming cost V 3 bases and J 6 bases, with 14 bases left between them. CDR3 coding DNA: TGTGCCAGCTCACCCCTCTCAACAGATGCCGGGGAGCTGTTTTTT. Amino acids: CASSPLSTDAGELFF.

The chain joins TRBV3-1 (or the pseudogene TRBV3-2) to TRBJ1-2, with D possibly matching TRBD1 (5 bases). Germline-derived CDR1 and CDR2 are LGHDT and YNNKEL (reference sequence). The length of the CDR3 is 15 residues. V lost 0 bases and J lost 7, with 15 bases in between. CDR3 in DNA: TGTGCCAGCAGCCAAGATGTGGGGCAGGGTGGTGGCTACACCTTC. Translating it yields CASSQDVGQGGGYTF.

The chain uses TRBV5-4 and TRBJ2-6, with a tentative D call TRBD2 (5 bases). The germline V and J ends were trimmed by 4 bases and 2 bases, with 10 bases remaining between them. Germline CDR1 reads SGHNT; CDR2 reads YYREEE (reference sequence). This CDR3 is 15 amino acids long. Here the CDR3 reads CASSLDGTGANVLTF. CDR3 nucleotide sequence: TGTGCCAGCAGCCTGGACGGGACTGGGGCCAACGTCCTGACTTTC.

This chain connects TRBV4-2 to TRBJ2-2; TRBD1 matches at 7 bases. Germline trimming cut 3 bases from V and 5 bases from J; bases unmatched to any gene: 6. The CDR3 extends over 15 amino acids. Looked up from germline, CDR1 is LGHNA and CDR2 is YNFKEQ. CDR3 region: CASSHPGGLTGELFF. The CDR3 DNA is TGTGCCAGCAGCCACCCAGGGGGATTGACCGGGGAGCTGTTTTTT.

The chain recombines TRBV7-2 with TRBJ2-3; perhaps TRBD2 as D (5 bases). From germline, CDR1 is SGHTA and CDR2 FQGNSA. V lost 1 base to trimming and J lost 0 bases, with 5 bases between them. This CDR3 is 14 amino acids long. The CDR3 bases are TGTGCCAGCAGCTTAGGGACTAGCACAGATACGCAGTATTTT. It is translated as CASSLGTSTDTQYF.

This clone was seen once. This chain links TRBV7-3 with TRBJ1-6; 8 bases are a match to TRBD1. The CDR3 totals 15 residues. Germline-derived CDR1 and CDR2 are SGHTA and FQGTGA. With V trimmed by 1 base and J by 10 bases, 6 bases remained unmatched. CDR3 amino acids: CASSLIDRGLSPLHF. CDR3 DNA: TGTGCCAGCAGCTTAATCGACAGGGGCCTCTCACCCCTCCACTTT.

The chain recombines TRBV5-6 with TRBJ2-2; TRBD2 agrees at 7 bases. CDR1 is SGHDT and CDR2 is YYEEEE in the germline V gene. V dropped 4 bases and J dropped 5; count of bases not matched to a gene: 11. This CDR3 has 16 amino acids. CDR3 protein: CASSDTSVRVTGELFF. For the CDR3, the DNA is TGTGCCAGCAGCGATACTAGCGTGAGGGTGACCGGGGAGCTGTTTTTT. The entire variable domain, with the rest obtained from reference TRBV5-6 and TRBJ2-2, is as follows: DAGVTQSPTHLIKTRGQQVTLRCSPKSGHDTVSWYQQALGQGPQFIFQYYEEEERQRGNFPDRFSGHQFPNYSSELNVNALLLGDSALYLCASSDTSVRVTGELFFGEGSRLTVL.

This chain links TRBV7-3 with TRBJ2-3; 8 bases agree with TRBD2. CDR1 and CDR2 from the germline V gene are SGHTA and FQGTGA. This CDR3 is built from 17 residues. Unmatched junction bases numbered 9, after V lost 1 base and J lost 3 bases. The CDR3 protein is CASSLNPAGRGTDTQYF. CDR3 bases: TGTGCCAGCAGCTTAAATCCGGCCGGGAGGGGTACAGATACGCAGTATTTT.

The chain combines TRBV7-9 with TRBJ2-2, with TRBD1 matching 7 bases. Germline V CDR1 and CDR2: SEHNR, FQNEAQ (reference sequence). V shed 5 bases, J shed 3 bases, and the junction held 12 bases outside the gene matches. This CDR3 spans 17 amino acids. In nucleotides, the CDR3 is TGTGCCAGCAGCCGAATTGATAGACAGGGTGACACCGGGGAGCTGTTTTTT. Amino acid sequence: CASSRIDRQGDTGELFF.

The chain recombines TRBV2 with TRBJ2-3; possible D gene TRBD2, 6 bases. Germline V gene sequence: CDR1 SNHLY, CDR2 FYNNEI. This CDR3 has 12 residues. V gave up 5 bases and J gave up 6 bases, with 9 bases separating them. The CDR3 DNA follows: TGTGCCAGCAGTCTAGCGACGGATACGCAGTATTTT. Translating gives CASSLATDTQYF. The whole variable domain, remainder taken from reference TRBV2 and TRBJ2-3, is EPEVTQTPSHQVTQMGQEVILRCVPISNHLYFYWYRQILGQKVEFLVSFYNNEISEKSEIFDDQFSVERPDGSNFTLKIRSTKLEDSAMYFCASSLATDTQYFGPGTRLTVL.

V and J are TRBV27 and TRBJ1-1; 7 nucleotides match TRBD1. The CDR3 consists of 13 residues. In germline, CDR1 is MNHEY, CDR2 SMNVEV (reference sequence). Unmatched junction bases numbered 4, after V lost 5 bases and J lost 4 bases. CDR3 nucleotide sequence: TGTGCCAGCAGTGTCAGGGGGGTCACTGAAGCTTTCTTT. This sequence encodes CASSVRGVTEAFF.

CDR3 sequence (DNA): TGCGCCAGCAGTCGGGGCAGGGGGTCGGATCAGCCCCAGCATTTT. Translated, it gives CASSRGRGSDQPQHF. This sequence joins TRBV23-1 and TRBJ1-5; TRBD1 aligns across 7 bases. TRBV23-1 is an open reading frame whose function is uncertain. The ends lost 4 bases at V and 5 bases at J; junction bases unmatched: 8. This CDR3 is built from 15 residues.

This chain joins TRBV5-1 and TRBJ1-1, with TRBD1 matching over 8 bases. The germline CDR1 and CDR2 sequences are SGHRS and YFSETQ. CDR3 length: 16 residues. With 4 bases clipped from V and 4 bases from J, the junction kept 12 bases outside the gene matches. CDR3 amino acids: CASSQGAGGGGTEAFF. The CDR3 DNA reads as TGCGCCAGCAGCCAAGGGGCAGGGGGCGGAGGCACTGAAGCTTTCTTT.

This chain connects TRBV5-4 to TRBJ2-2; 9 bases agree with TRBD1. Germline CDR1 reads SGHNT; CDR2 reads YYREEE (reference sequence). The junction had 6 bases not matched to a gene; V was cut back by 5 bases and J by 1 base. The CDR3 runs to 16 residues. As DNA, the CDR3 is TGTGCCAGCAGTTCCCCGGGACAGGGGAACACCGGGGAGCTGTTTTTT. It translates to CASSSPGQGNTGELFF.

The V gene is TRBV6-5, the J gene TRBJ2-3, with 10 bases matching TRBD1. The V and J ends lost 6 bases and 3 bases, in that order; junction bases with no gene match: 6. Germline V gives CDR1 MNHEY, CDR2 SVGAGI. There are 15 residues in the CDR3. CDR3 bases: TGTGCCAGCAGACGGGACAGGGGATGGACAGATACGCAGTATTTT. Translated, it gives CASRRDRGWTDTQYF.

This sequence joins TRBV7-9 and TRBJ2-5; 9 nucleotides line up with TRBD1. The CDR3 extends over 17 amino acids. After removal of 5 bases from V and 1 base from J, the junction contained 11 bases not matched to a gene. Germline V CDR1 and CDR2: SEHNR, FQNEAQ (reference sequence). The CDR3 region is CASSQGSGTGIQETQYF. The CDR3 DNA follows: TGTGCCAGCAGCCAGGGGTCCGGGACAGGGATCCAAGAGACCCAGTACTTC.